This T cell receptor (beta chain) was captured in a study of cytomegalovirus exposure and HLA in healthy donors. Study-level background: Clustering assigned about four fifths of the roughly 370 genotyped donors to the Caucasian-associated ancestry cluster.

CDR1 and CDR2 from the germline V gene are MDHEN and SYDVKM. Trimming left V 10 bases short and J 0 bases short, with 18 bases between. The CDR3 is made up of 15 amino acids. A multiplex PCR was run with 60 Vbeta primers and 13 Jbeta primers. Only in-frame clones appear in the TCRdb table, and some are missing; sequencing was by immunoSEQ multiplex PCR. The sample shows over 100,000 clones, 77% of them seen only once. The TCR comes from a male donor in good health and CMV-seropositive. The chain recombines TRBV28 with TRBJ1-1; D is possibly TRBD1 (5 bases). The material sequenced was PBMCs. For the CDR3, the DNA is TGTGCCACCGAGGAGGCAGGGAGGGTGAACACTGAAGCTTTCTTT. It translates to CATEEAGRVNTEAFF.